The clone carrying this T cell receptor beta chain was detected many times. As for time point: pre-sensitization, week 0. Treatment: therapeutic diphenylcyclopropenone sensitization with weekly scalp DPC. These data originate in a study of human T cells and chemical hapten exposure. TCRdb re-called the RACE reads through MiXCR, storing one row per CDR3 protein. The table shows 50,000 to 65,000 distinct CDR3 sequences, with around 11% occurring only once. The length of the CDR3 is 18 residues. CDR1 and CDR2 (germline): LNHDA, SQIVND (reference sequence). Deletions cut 7 bases from V and 0 bases from J, with 22 bases between.

Sequences were derived from whole blood, sampled in connection with sensitization to the hapten diphenylcyclopropenone (DPC). The chain links TRBV19 to TRBJ1-5, with a possible D match to TRBD1 (6 bases). This sequence was found in a woman aged 40-49 years with alopecia areata. Some clones in this sample may be carry-over from other donors' samples. Here the CDR3 DNA reads TGTGCCAGTACCCCCGAGTCCGGACAGCCGTATAGCAATCAGCCCCAGCATTTT. This encodes CASTPESGQPYSNQPQHF.